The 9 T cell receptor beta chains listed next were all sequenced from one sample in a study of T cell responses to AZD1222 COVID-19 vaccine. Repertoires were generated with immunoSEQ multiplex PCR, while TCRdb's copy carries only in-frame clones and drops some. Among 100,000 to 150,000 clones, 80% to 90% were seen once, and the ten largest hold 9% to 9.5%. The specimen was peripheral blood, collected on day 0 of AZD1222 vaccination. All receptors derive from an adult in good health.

This CDR3 is CATSDLRLAGYNEQFF. CDR3 DNA sequence: TGTGCCACCAGTGATTTGCGCCTAGCGGGCTACAATGAGCAGTTCTTC. The chain is built from TRBV24-1 and TRBJ2-1; TRBD2 agrees at 8 bases. Germline CDR1 reads KGHDR; CDR2 reads SFDVKD. The junction had 3 bases not matched to a gene; V was cut back by 0 bases and J by 3 bases. There are 16 residues in the CDR3.

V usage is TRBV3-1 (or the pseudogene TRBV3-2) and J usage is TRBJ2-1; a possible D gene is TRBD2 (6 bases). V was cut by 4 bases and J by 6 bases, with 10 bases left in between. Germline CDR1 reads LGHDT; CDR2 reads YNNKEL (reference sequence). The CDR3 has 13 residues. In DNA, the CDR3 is TGTGCCAGCAGCCCCGGGAGCATCAATGAGCAGTTCTTC. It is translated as CASSPGSINEQFF.

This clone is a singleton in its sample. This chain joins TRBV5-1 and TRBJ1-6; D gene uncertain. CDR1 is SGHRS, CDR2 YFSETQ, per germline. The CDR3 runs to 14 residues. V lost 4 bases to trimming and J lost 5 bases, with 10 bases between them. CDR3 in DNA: TGCGCCAGCAGCCTGGGAGATAATAATTCACCCCTCCACTTT. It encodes CASSLGDNNSPLHF.

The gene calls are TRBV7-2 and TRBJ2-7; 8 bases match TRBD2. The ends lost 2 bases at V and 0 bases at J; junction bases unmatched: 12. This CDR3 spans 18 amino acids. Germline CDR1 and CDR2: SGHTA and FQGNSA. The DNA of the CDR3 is TGTGCCAGCAGCTTACCCCCCCTCCTAGCGGGCTACTCCTACGAGCAGTACTTC. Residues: CASSLPPLLAGYSYEQYF.

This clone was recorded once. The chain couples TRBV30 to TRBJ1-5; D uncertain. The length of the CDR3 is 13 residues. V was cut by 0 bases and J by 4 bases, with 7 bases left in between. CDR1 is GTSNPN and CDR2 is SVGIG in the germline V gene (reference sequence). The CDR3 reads CAWSVLENQPQHF. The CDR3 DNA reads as TGTGCCTGGAGTGTACTAGAGAATCAGCCCCAGCATTTT.

CDR3 in DNA: TGTGCCAGCAGCTTATTAGCGGGAGGGGAAGAGACCCAGTACTTC. Protein sequence: CASSLLAGGEETQYF. The chain links TRBV13 to TRBJ2-5; 11 bases align to TRBD2. This CDR3 is built from 15 residues. Germline V lookup: CDR1 PRHDT, CDR2 FYEKMQ (reference sequence). J lost 3 bases, V lost 2 bases, and 2 bases had no gene match.

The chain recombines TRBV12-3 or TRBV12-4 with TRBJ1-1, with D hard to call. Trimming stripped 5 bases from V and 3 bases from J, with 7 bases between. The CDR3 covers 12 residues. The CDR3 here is CASSPGYTEAFF. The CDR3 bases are TGTGCCAGCAGTCCGGGCTACACTGAAGCTTTCTTT.

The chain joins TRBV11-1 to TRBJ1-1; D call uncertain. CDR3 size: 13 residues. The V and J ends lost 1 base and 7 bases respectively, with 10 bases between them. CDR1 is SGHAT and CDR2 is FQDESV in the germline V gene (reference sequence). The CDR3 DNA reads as TGTGCCAGCAGCTTAGAGACCACCCTTGAAGCTTTCTTT. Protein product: CASSLETTLEAFF.

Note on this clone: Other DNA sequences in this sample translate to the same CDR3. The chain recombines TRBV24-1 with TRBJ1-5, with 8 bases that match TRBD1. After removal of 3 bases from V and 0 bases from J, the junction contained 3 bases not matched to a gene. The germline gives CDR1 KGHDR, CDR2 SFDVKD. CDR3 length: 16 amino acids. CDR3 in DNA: TGTGCCACCAGTGATAGGGGACAGGATAGCAATCAGCCCCAGCATTTT. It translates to CATSDRGQDSNQPQHF.